This TCR beta chain originates from a study of STAT5B mutations in CD4+ large granular lymphocyte leukemia. About the research overall: The CDR3 'QG' motif was associated with a particular HLA allele among healthy donors.

The germline V and J ends were trimmed by 0 bases and 4 bases, with 12 bases remaining between them. The CDR3 consists of 15 residues. CDR1 WNHNN and CDR2 SYGVQD come from the germline V gene (reference sequence). This clone was observed a few times. Only in-frame clones appear in the TCRdb table, and some are missing; sequencing was by immunoSEQ multiplex PCR. The repertoire holds 20,000 or so clones, less than 85% seen once, with 13% in the top ten. This chain links TRBV10-1 with TRBJ1-1; D uncertain. The source material was CD4+ T cells from blood buffy coats. The sequence was obtained from a human donor in good health. The CDR3 reads CASSESTRVGTEAFF. CDR3 sequence (DNA): TGCGCCAGCAGTGAGTCGACTCGAGTGGGCACTGAAGCTTTCTTT.